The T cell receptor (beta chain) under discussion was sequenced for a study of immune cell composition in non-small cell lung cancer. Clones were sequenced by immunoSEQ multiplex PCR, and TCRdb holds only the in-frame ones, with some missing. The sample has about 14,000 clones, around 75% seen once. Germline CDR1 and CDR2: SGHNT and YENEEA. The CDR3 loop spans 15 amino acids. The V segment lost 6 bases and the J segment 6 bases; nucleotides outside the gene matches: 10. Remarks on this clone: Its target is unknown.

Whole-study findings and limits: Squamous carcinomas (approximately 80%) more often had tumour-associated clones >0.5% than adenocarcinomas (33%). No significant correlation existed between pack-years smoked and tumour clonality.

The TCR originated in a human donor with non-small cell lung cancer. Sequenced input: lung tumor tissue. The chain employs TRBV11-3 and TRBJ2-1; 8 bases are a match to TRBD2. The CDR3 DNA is TGTGCCAGCAGTAAAAGCGGGAGTACGGGCAATGAGCAGTTCTTC. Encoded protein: CASSKSGSTGNEQFF.